A selection of T cell receptor beta chains follows, all from one sample in a study of shared clonotypes between healthy human individuals. The assay was immunoSEQ multiplex PCR, and TCRdb's table has in-frame clones only and misses some. The sample carries about 520,000 clones, 95% to 97% recorded once. Specimen: naive CD4+ T cells sorted from blood. These receptors were obtained from a woman in her 30s in good health. CDR3s include the opening cysteine and the closing phenylalanine or tryptophan. The D gene is left open where the match is weak. Some rows have no size entry. The others give once, few or many, or a class for an expanded clone.

CDR3nt	CDR3aa	j_gene	v_gene	abundance	d_gene
TGTGCCTGGAGTGGGGCTAGCGGGCTGGGCAATGAGCAGTTCTTC	CAWSGASGLGNEQFF	TRBJ2-1	TRBV30	-	TRBD2
TGCGCCAGCAGCCGGGACTCGGGCCGGGAGACCCAGTACTTC	CASSRDSGRETQYF	TRBJ2-5	TRBV5-1	once	-
TGTGCCAGCAGTTTTCGACAGGGGAGGACTAATGAAAAACTGTTTTTT	CASSFRQGRTNEKLFF	TRBJ1-4	TRBV27	-	TRBD1
TGTGCCAGCAGTGGGGACGAACAGTCCTCCTACGAGCAGTACTTC	CASSGDEQSSYEQYF	TRBJ2-7	TRBV2	-	-
TGTGCCAGCAGAGAGATGGACAAACACGAGCAGTACTTC	CASREMDKHEQYF	TRBJ2-7	TRBV28	-	-
TGCGCCAGCAGGGTGGGTAGTCCCCCCCTGGGGGAGCAGTACTTC	CASRVGSPPLGEQYF	TRBJ2-7	TRBV10-2	-	-
TGTGCCAGCAGCCTGGAGGCAACGTCCGAGCAGTACTTC	CASSLEATSEQYF	TRBJ2-7	TRBV7-2	-	-
TGTGCCAGCAGCTTCGGACTAGCGGGAGCTATCGGGGAGCTGTTTTTT	CASSFGLAGAIGELFF	TRBJ2-2	TRBV7-3	once	TRBD2
TGCGCCAGCAGCTTGGGTCAGGGGACCGGGGAGCTGTTTTTT	CASSLGQGTGELFF	TRBJ2-2	TRBV5-1	-	-
TGCGCCAGCAGCCAAGTCGGGACAGGGAATGAAAAACTGTTTTTT	CASSQVGTGNEKLFF	TRBJ1-4	TRBV4-1	-	TRBD1
TGTGCCAGCAGTTATGGGACGGTTAATTCACCCCTCCACTTT	CASSYGTVNSPLHF	TRBJ1-6	TRBV7-9	once	-
TGTGCCAGCAGCTTAGATGTGAACACTGAAGCTTTCTTT	CASSLDVNTEAFF	TRBJ1-1	TRBV5-6	-	-
TGCGCCAGCAGCTTGGATACTAACACCGGGGAGCTGTTTTTT	CASSLDTNTGELFF	TRBJ2-2	TRBV5-1	-	-
TGCAGCGTTGACCCCAACACTGAAGCTTTCTTT	CSVDPNTEAFF	TRBJ1-1	TRBV29-1	few	-
TGTGCCAGCAGCTTGGCCGTAATCCGGTCTCCAACCTACGAGCAGTACTTC	CASSLAVIRSPTYEQYF	TRBJ2-7	TRBV5-8	once	-
TGTGCCAGCAGCCGGGGACAGGGGGTCTCCTACGAGCAGTACTTC	CASSRGQGVSYEQYF	TRBJ2-7	TRBV6-5	-	TRBD1
TGTGCCAGCAGTGATCACCCAGAGGGCTCACCCCTCCACTTT	CASSDHPEGSPLHF	TRBJ1-6	TRBV2	-	-
TGTGCCAGCAGCTTGGTTTCGTCAGGGGGCCTGAAGGGTTTCTTT	CASSLVSSGGLKGFF	TRBJ1-1	TRBV5-8	-	TRBD1
TGCGCCAGCAGCGCACTACAGCCCCCCTACGAGCAGTACTTC	CASSALQPPYEQYF	TRBJ2-7	TRBV5-1	-	-
TGTGCCAGCAGTGACCCGGGACAGGTGACCTATGGCTACACCTTC	CASSDPGQVTYGYTF	TRBJ1-2	TRBV2	-	TRBD1
TGTGCCAGTAGGGAGGCGGCGCGGACTGAAGCTTTCTTT	CASREAARTEAFF	TRBJ1-1	TRBV19	-	-
TGTGCCAGCACCCTACGGATAACAGGGGATTCGGGCAATCAGCCCCAGCATTTT	CASTLRITGDSGNQPQHF	TRBJ1-5	TRBV2	-	TRBD1
TGTGCCAGCAGCTTAGCCAGGGCGAGTAGGGAGCAGTACTTC	CASSLARASREQYF	TRBJ2-7	TRBV7-9	few	-
TGTGCCAGCAGCCAGAGACTAGCGGGAGACACCGGGGAGCTGTTTTTT	CASSQRLAGDTGELFF	TRBJ2-2	TRBV11-2	-	TRBD2
TGTGCCAGCAGTTTGGGTCGCTACTCAGGAAACACCATATATTTT	CASSLGRYSGNTIYF	TRBJ1-3	TRBV28	-	-
TGTGCCAGTAGTAGTCCGACTAGCGGGAGTAAGGACGAGCAGTACTTC	CASSSPTSGSKDEQYF	TRBJ2-7	TRBV19	-	TRBD2
TGTGCCAGCAGCTTAAGGGCAGCCGGGAGTGGACAAGAGACCCAGTACTTC	CASSLRAAGSGQETQYF	TRBJ2-5	TRBV7-9	once	-
TGTGCCAGCAGTTACGGCAGGCCTCTCGGGAATGAGCAGTTCTTC	CASSYGRPLGNEQFF	TRBJ2-1	TRBV6-5	-	-
TGTGCCAGCAGCAAGCGGGGCACCGGGGAGCTGTTTTTT	CASSKRGTGELFF	TRBJ2-2	TRBV11-3	-	TRBD2
TGTGCCAGCAGCTGGGGGGTACGGGAAAGCAATCAGCCCCAGCATTTT	CASSWGVRESNQPQHF	TRBJ1-5	TRBV7-2	-	-
TGTGCCAGCAGTACGCCCTTTGAAGGGACAGACCTTTACGAGCAGTACTTC	CASSTPFEGTDLYEQYF	TRBJ2-7	TRBV28	-	TRBD1
TGTGCCAGCTCACGGCAGGGAAATCAGCCCCAGCATTTT	CASSRQGNQPQHF	TRBJ1-5	TRBV18	-	-
TGTGCCAGCAGTTCAGCGGGAGAGCCCTACGAGCAGTACTTC	CASSSAGEPYEQYF	TRBJ2-7	TRBV27	-	TRBD2
TGTGCCAGCAGCAAAAGTTCGAGAAGCCGTGCATCCTACGAGCAGTACTTC	CASSKSSRSRASYEQYF	TRBJ2-7	TRBV21-1	-	-
TGTGCCACCAGCATAAACCCTCATAGGGGGACTGAAGCTTTCTTT	CATSINPHRGTEAFF	TRBJ1-1	TRBV15	-	-
TGCGCCAGCAGCTGGACTAGCGGGACTTTATACAATGAGCAGTTCTTC	CASSWTSGTLYNEQFF	TRBJ2-1	TRBV5-1	-	TRBD2
TGTGCCAGCAGCGTATACGGGTCCGCCTACGAGCAGTACTTC	CASSVYGSAYEQYF	TRBJ2-7	TRBV9	-	-